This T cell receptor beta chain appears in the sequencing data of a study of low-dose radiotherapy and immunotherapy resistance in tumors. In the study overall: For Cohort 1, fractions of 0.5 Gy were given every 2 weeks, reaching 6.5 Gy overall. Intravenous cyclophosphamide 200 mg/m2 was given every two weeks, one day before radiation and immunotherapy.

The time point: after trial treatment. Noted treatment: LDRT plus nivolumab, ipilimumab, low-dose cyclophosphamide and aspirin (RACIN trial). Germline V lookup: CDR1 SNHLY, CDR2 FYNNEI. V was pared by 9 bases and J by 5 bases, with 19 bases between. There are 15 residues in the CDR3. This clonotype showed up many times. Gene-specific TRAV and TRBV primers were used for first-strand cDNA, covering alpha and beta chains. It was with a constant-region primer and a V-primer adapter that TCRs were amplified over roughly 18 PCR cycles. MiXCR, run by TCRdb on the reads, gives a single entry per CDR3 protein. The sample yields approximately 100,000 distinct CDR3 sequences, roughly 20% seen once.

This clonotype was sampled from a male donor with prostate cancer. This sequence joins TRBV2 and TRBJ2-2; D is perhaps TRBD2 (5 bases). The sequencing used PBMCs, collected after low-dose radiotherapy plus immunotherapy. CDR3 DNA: TGTGCCAGATCCCCCCCCCAGCGCGGGACCGGGGAGCTGTTTTTT. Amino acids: CARSPPQRGTGELFF.